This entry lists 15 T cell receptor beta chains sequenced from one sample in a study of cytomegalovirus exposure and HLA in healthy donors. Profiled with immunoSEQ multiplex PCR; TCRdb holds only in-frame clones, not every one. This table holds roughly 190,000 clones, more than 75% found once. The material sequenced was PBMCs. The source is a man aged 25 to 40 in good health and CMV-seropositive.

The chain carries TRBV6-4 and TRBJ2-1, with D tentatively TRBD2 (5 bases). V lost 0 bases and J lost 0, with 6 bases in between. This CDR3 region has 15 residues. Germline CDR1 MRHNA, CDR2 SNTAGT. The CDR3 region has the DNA TGTGCCAGCAGTGACTCCGGGGACTCCTACAATGAGCAGTTCTTC. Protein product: CASSDSGDSYNEQFF.

CDR3 region: CASSPLDRGYTF. The CDR3 coding sequence is TGTGCCAGCAGCCCCCTGGACCGCGGCTACACCTTC. This chain links TRBV6-1 with TRBJ1-2, with D unresolved. V lost 6 bases and J lost 8, with 13 bases in between. Germline values: CDR1 MNHNS, CDR2 SASEGT. The CDR3 runs to 12 residues.

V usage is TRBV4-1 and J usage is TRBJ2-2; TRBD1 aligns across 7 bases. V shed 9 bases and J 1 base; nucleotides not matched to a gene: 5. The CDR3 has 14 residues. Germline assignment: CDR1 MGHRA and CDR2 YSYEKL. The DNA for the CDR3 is TGCGCCAGTACGGACAGGCAGAACACCGGGGAGCTGTTTTTT. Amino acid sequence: CASTDRQNTGELFF.

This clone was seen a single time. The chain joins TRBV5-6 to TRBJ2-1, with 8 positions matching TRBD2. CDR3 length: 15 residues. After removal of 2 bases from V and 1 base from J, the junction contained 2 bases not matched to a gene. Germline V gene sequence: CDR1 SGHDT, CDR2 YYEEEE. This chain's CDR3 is CASSFPSGSYNEQFF. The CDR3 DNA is TGTGCCAGCAGCTTTCCTAGCGGGTCCTACAATGAGCAGTTCTTC.

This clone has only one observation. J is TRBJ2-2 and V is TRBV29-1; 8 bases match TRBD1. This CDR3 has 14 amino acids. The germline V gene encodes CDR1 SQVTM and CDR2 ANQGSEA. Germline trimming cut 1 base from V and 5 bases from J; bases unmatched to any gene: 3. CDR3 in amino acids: CSVEGRGQTGELFF. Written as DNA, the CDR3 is TGCAGCGTTGAAGGCAGGGGGCAGACCGGGGAGCTGTTTTTT.

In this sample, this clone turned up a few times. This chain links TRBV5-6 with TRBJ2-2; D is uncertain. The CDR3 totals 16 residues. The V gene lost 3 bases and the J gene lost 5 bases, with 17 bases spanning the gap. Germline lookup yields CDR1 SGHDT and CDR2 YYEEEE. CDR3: CASSSQTTQWTGELFF. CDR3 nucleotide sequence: TGTGCCAGCAGCTCTCAAACAACCCAGTGGACCGGGGAGCTGTTTTTT. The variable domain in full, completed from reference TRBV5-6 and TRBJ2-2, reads DAGVTQSPTHLIKTRGQQVTLRCSPKSGHDTVSWYQQALGQGPQFIFQYYEEEERQRGNFPDRFSGHQFPNYSSELNVNALLLGDSALYLCASSSQTTQWTGELFFGEGSRLTVL.

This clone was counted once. CDR3 amino acids: CASSRGQGAGNEKLFF. The CDR3 coding sequence is TGCGCCAGCAGCCGGGGACAGGGGGCTGGTAATGAAAAACTGTTTTTT. The chain links TRBV4-3 to TRBJ1-4; the match to TRBD1 covers 12 bases. The J segment lost 4 bases and the V segment lost 4 bases, leaving 4 bases of the junction unmatched. Germline CDR1 is LGHNA and CDR2 is YSLEER. The CDR3 contains 16 residues.

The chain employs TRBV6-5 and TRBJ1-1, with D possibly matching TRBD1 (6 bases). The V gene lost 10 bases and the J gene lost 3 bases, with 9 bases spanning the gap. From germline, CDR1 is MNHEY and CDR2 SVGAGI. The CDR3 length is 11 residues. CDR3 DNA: TGTGCCACCTACAGGGACACTGAAGCTTTCTTT. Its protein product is CATYRDTEAFF.

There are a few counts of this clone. The DNA for the CDR3 is TGTGCCAGCAGTGGAACAGCGAACACTGAAGCTTTCTTT. As protein: CASSGTANTEAFF. The J gene is TRBJ1-1, the V gene TRBV2; no firm D call. Trimming took off 4 bases at V and 1 base at J, with 7 bases between the two ends. Looked up from germline, CDR1 is SNHLY and CDR2 is FYNNEI. The CDR3 spans 13 residues. Looking up the rest from reference TRBV2 and TRBJ1-1 gives the full variable domain: EPEVTQTPSHQVTQMGQEVILRCVPISNHLYFYWYRQILGQKVEFLVSFYNNEISEKSEIFDDQFSVERPDGSNFTLKIRSTKLEDSAMYFCASSGTANTEAFFGQGTRLTVV.

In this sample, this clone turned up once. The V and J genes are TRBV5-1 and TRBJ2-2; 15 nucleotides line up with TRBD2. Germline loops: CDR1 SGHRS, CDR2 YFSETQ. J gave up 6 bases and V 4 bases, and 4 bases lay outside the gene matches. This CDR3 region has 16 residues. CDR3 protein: CASSPRTSGGAGELFF. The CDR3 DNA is TGCGCCAGCAGCCCACGGACTAGCGGGGGGGCCGGGGAGCTGTTTTTT.

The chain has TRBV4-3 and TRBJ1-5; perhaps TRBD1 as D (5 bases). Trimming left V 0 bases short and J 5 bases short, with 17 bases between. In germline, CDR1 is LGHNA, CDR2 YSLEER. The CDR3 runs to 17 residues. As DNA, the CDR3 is TGCGCCAGCAGCCAAGAATGGGACCTCCAAGGAGATCAGCCCCAGCATTTT. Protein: CASSQEWDLQGDQPQHF.

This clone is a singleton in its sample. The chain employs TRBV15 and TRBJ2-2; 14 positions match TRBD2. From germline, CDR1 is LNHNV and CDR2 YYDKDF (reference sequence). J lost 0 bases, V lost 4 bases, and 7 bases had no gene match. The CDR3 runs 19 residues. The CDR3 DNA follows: TGTGCCACCAGCATACTTCGACTAGCGGGAGGGCCGAACACCGGGGAGCTGTTTTTT. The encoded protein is CATSILRLAGGPNTGELFF.

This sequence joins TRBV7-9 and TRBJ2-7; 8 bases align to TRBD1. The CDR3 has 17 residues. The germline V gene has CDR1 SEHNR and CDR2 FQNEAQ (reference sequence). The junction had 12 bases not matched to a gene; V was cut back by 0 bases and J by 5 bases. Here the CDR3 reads CASSLADRAGPRHEQYF. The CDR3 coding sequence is TGTGCCAGCAGCTTAGCGGACAGGGCAGGACCACGCCACGAGCAGTACTTC.

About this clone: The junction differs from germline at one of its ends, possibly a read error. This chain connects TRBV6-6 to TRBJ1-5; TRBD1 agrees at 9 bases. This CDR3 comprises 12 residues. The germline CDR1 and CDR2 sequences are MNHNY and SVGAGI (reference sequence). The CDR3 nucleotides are TGTGCCAGCAGTAGGGAGCGACAGGGGGGGGACTTT. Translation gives CASSRERQGGDF.

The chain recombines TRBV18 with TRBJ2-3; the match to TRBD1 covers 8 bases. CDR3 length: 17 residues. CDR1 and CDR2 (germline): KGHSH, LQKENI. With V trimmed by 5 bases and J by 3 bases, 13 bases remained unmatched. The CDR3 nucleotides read TGTGCCAGCTCAACCACGGCCCGGGACAGGTTGACAGATACGCAGTATTTT. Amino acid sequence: CASSTTARDRLTDTQYF. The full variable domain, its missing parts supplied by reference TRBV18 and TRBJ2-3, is NAGVMQNPRHLVRRRGQEARLRCSPMKGHSHVYWYRQLPEEGLKFMVYLQKENIIDESGMPKERFSAEFPKEGPSILRIQQVVRGDSAAYFCASSTTARDRLTDTQYFGPGTRLTVL.